The 25 T cell receptor beta chains presented below share a single source sample, sequenced in a study of cytomegalovirus exposure and HLA in healthy donors. PCR primers comprised 60 Vbeta and 13 Jbeta primers. Profiled with immunoSEQ multiplex PCR; TCRdb holds only in-frame clones, not every one. Counted here are about 130,000 clones, about 81% occurring once; the ten biggest clones make up 5.9%. The sample was PBMCs. The source of these receptors is a woman aged 40 to 50 in good health and CMV-seropositive.

The V gene is TRBV5-4, the J gene TRBJ2-7; D uncertain. This CDR3 contains 13 residues. CDR1 SGHNT and CDR2 YYREEE come from the germline V gene (reference sequence). V gave up 1 base and J gave up 2 bases, with 7 bases separating them. Here the CDR3 DNA reads TGTGCCAGCAGCTTGTTCGGTACCTACGAGCAGTACTTC. Encoded protein: CASSLFGTYEQYF.

The CDR3 reads CAISENGGLDPTDTQYF. The CDR3 DNA sequence: TGTGCCATCAGTGAAAACGGGGGACTAGACCCCACAGATACGCAGTATTTT. The chain employs TRBV10-3 and TRBJ2-3; TRBD2 aligns across 8 bases. The CDR3 consists of 17 residues. Unmatched junction bases numbered 10, after V lost 3 bases and J lost 2 bases. The germline CDR1 and CDR2 sequences are ENHRY and SYGVKD.

The chain couples TRBV28 to TRBJ1-2, with D uncertain. Germline assignment: CDR1 MDHEN and CDR2 SYDVKM. The V gene lost 2 bases and the J gene lost 5 bases, with 6 bases spanning the gap. CDR3 length: 12 residues. The CDR3 DNA follows: TGTGCCAGCAGTTTAATCCCATATGGCTACACCTTC. This sequence encodes CASSLIPYGYTF.

This rearrangement joins TRBV29-1 to TRBJ1-1, with a weak D call TRBD1 (5 bases). This CDR3 is 13 amino acids long. V lost 7 bases and J 2 bases, leaving 14 bases between the germline ends. The germline CDR1 and CDR2 sequences are SQVTM and ANQGSEA. CDR3 in amino acids: CSAAGGSNTEAFF. The CDR3 nucleotides read TGCAGCGCCGCGGGGGGGTCCAACACTGAAGCTTTCTTT. The whole variable domain, remainder taken from reference TRBV29-1 and TRBJ1-1, is SAVISQKPSRDICQRGTSLTIQCQVDSQVTMMFWYRQQPGQSLTLIATANQGSEATYESGFVIDKFPISRPNLTFSTLTVSNMSPEDSSIYLCSAAGGSNTEAFFGQGTRLTVV.

V and J are TRBV5-4 and TRBJ1-2, with 8 nucleotides matching TRBD1. Germline V CDR1 and CDR2: SGHNT, YYREEE (reference sequence). The CDR3 sequence is 14 residues long. The trim removed 5 bases at V and 4 bases at J, leaving 7 bases unmatched. CDR3 nucleotides: TGTGCCAGCAGTTACCCAGGGGGCATCTATGGCTACACCTTC. Translated, it gives CASSYPGGIYGYTF.

V usage is TRBV2 and J usage is TRBJ2-3; 10 positions match TRBD2. The ends lost 5 bases at V and 2 bases at J; junction bases unmatched: 4. The CDR3 loop spans 15 amino acids. CDR1 and CDR2 (germline): SNHLY, FYNNEI. CDR3 coding DNA: TGTGCCAGCAGTTATACTAGCGGGGACACAGATACGCAGTATTTT. Its protein product is CASSYTSGDTDTQYF.

The chain recombines TRBV2 with TRBJ1-1, with D uncertain. This CDR3 has 11 residues. Germline loops: CDR1 SNHLY, CDR2 FYNNEI. The germline V and J ends were trimmed by 7 bases and 1 base, with 4 bases remaining between them. DNA for the CDR3: TGTGCCAGCAACACGAACACTGAAGCTTTCTTT. Its translation is CASNTNTEAFF.

This clone was counted between two and nine times. The genes are TRBV5-4 and TRBJ1-1; no reliable D call. The CDR3 totals 11 residues. CDR1 and CDR2 from the germline V gene are SGHNT and YYREEE (reference sequence). Trimming removed 0 bases from V and 8 bases from J, with 5 bases in between. CDR3 DNA: TGTGCCAGCAGCTTGGGTCAGGAAGCTTTCTTT. It translates to CASSLGQEAFF.

The J gene is TRBJ2-5, the V gene TRBV5-1; 10 nucleotides agree with TRBD2. This CDR3 spans 15 amino acids. The V and J ends lost 2 bases and 2 bases, in that order; junction bases with no gene match: 3. The germline V gene encodes CDR1 SGHRS and CDR2 YFSETQ. CDR3: CASSLGSGGQETQYF. The DNA for the CDR3 is TGCGCCAGCAGCTTAGGTAGCGGGGGGCAAGAGACCCAGTACTTC.

The rearrangement links TRBV18 to TRBJ2-7; 8 nucleotides align to TRBD1. The length of the CDR3 is 15 residues. V lost 2 bases, J lost 7 bases, and 10 bases stayed unmatched. Germline lookup yields CDR1 KGHSH and CDR2 LQKENI. The CDR3 DNA is TGTGCCAGCTCACCAACGCGGACAGGGCTGGGTGAGCAGTACTTC. The encoded protein is CASSPTRTGLGEQYF.

The V gene is TRBV4-1, the J gene TRBJ2-1; D possibly corresponds to TRBD1 (6 bases). The V gene's germline CDR1 is MGHRA and CDR2 YSYEKL. The CDR3 is 15 amino acids. The V end was cut by 3 bases, the J end by 6 bases, with 15 bases between. The CDR3 loop is CASSQQQGAGNEQFF. As DNA, the CDR3 is TGCGCCAGCAGCCAGCAACAGGGTGCCGGCAATGAGCAGTTCTTC.

CDR3 nucleotide sequence: TGTGCCCATCGAGGCGGGGATAACTATGGCTACACCTTC. Protein sequence: CAHRGGDNYGYTF. This chain joins TRBV30 and TRBJ1-2; no clear D. Germline CDR1 reads GTSNPN; CDR2 reads SVGIG (reference sequence). V was trimmed by 8 bases and J by 1 base, leaving 14 bases between them. This CDR3 is 13 amino acids long.

The CDR3 sequence: CASSPTSGRYYQETQYF. The CDR3 nucleotides read TGCGCCAGCAGCCCGACTAGCGGGAGGTATTATCAAGAGACCCAGTACTTC. The chain recombines TRBV4-1 with TRBJ2-5; 13 bases are shared with TRBD2. J lost 2 bases, V lost 4 bases, and 7 bases had no gene match. The V gene's germline CDR1 is MGHRA and CDR2 YSYEKL. The CDR3 is 17 residues long.

V gene TRBV9 combines with J gene TRBJ1-2; possible D gene TRBD1, 5 bases. Germline V gene lookup returns CDR1 SGDLS and CDR2 YYNGEE. The CDR3 is made up of 15 amino acids. Deletions cut 0 bases from V and 3 bases from J, with 12 bases between. CDR3 bases: TGTGCCAGCAGCGTAGCTGGGGCCCCTCACTATGGCTACACCTTC. Amino acids: CASSVAGAPHYGYTF. The variable domain in full, with the rest retrieved from reference TRBV9 and TRBJ1-2, is DSGVTQTPKHLITATGQRVTLRCSPRSGDLSVYWYQQSLDQGLQFLIQYYNGEERAKGNILERFSAQQFPDLHSELNLSSLELGDSALYFCASSVAGAPHYGYTFGSGTRLTVV.

The J gene is TRBJ2-5, the V gene TRBV7-9, with TRBD1 matching over 7 bases. This CDR3 spans 16 amino acids. The V gene's germline CDR1 is SEHNR and CDR2 FQNEAQ (reference sequence). The junction had 14 bases not matched to a gene; V was cut back by 5 bases and J by 5 bases. The CDR3 DNA sequence: TGTGCCAGCAGCCCCCTTCGAGGGGGCATGGCGGAGACCCAGTACTTC. It specifies CASSPLRGGMAETQYF.

This clone has a single count. This rearrangement joins TRBV14 to TRBJ2-2, with D possibly TRBD1 on 6 matching bases. V gave up 7 bases and J gave up 4 bases, with 16 bases separating them. The germline CDR1 and CDR2 sequences are SGHDN and FVKESK. CDR3 length: 15 amino acids. CDR3 region: CASKSRDTSTGELFF. The CDR3, as DNA: TGTGCCAGCAAATCCCGGGACACCAGCACCGGGGAGCTGTTTTTT.

This clone is a singleton in its sample. The V and J genes are TRBV5-6 and TRBJ2-7; tentative D call: TRBD1 (5 bases). This CDR3 comprises 13 residues. CDR1 is SGHDT and CDR2 is YYEEEE in the germline V gene. The V end was cut by 4 bases, the J end by 7 bases, with 15 bases between. CDR3 DNA: TGTGCCAGCAGCATCAAGGGGTTAGAAGAGCAGTACTTC. Protein product: CASSIKGLEEQYF.

This chain joins TRBV11-2 and TRBJ2-1; D is perhaps TRBD2 (7 bases). Germline V CDR1 and CDR2: SGHAT, FQNNGV. The V gene lost 5 bases and the J gene lost 11 bases, with 19 bases spanning the gap. This CDR3 has 14 amino acids. The CDR3 loop is CASSPRGAGDKQFF. CDR3 nucleotides: TGTGCCAGCAGCCCCCGGGGGGCGGGGGATAAGCAGTTCTTC.

This chain joins TRBV25-1 and TRBJ2-5, with D perhaps matching TRBD1 (7 bases). The J call may be incorrect, as the DNA end agrees better with TRBJ2-7. CDR3 size: 15 residues. Germline V gene sequence: CDR1 MGHDK, CDR2 SYGVNS. The CDR3 reads CASSEPGGGSYEQYF. The CDR3 DNA reads TGTGCCAGCAGTGAACCAGGGGGAGGATCCTACGAGCAGTACTTC.

V is TRBV6-5 and J is TRBJ2-7; D remains ambiguous. V was clipped by 0 bases and J by 0 bases, with 12 bases between them. This CDR3 is built from 16 residues. The germline CDR1 and CDR2 sequences are MNHEY and SVGAGI. CDR3 in DNA: TGTGCCAGCAGTTACTCGAGGCACTTACCCTCCTACGAGCAGTACTTC. As protein: CASSYSRHLPSYEQYF.

This clone was seen a single time. The V call is TRBV11-2, the J call TRBJ2-1; 8 bases align to TRBD1. The germline V gene encodes CDR1 SGHAT and CDR2 FQNNGV. This CDR3 comprises 13 residues. V was pared by 6 bases and J by 7 bases, with 5 bases of the junction left unmatched. CDR3 nucleotides: TGTGCCAGCAGGTTGGACAGGGCGAATGAGCAGTTCTTC. It translates to CASRLDRANEQFF.

This clone was seen once. Other DNA sequences within the sample encode an identical CDR3. This rearrangement joins TRBV30 to TRBJ2-1, with 12 bases that match TRBD2. The junction had 10 bases not matched to a gene; V was cut back by 1 base and J by 6 bases. The CDR3 is 17 residues long. CDR1 is GTSNPN and CDR2 is SVGIG in the germline V gene (reference sequence). The CDR3 here is CAWSGGLAGYLFNEQFF. CDR3 DNA: TGTGCCTGGAGTGGTGGACTAGCGGGGTATTTGTTCAATGAGCAGTTCTTC. Variable domain in full (rest from reference TRBV30 and TRBJ2-1): SQTIHQWPATLVQPVGSPLSLECTVEGTSNPNLYWYRQAAGRGLQLLFYSVGIGQISSEVPQNLSASRPQDRQFILSSKKLLLSDSGFYLCAWSGGLAGYLFNEQFFGPGTRLTVL.

V and J are TRBV7-6 and TRBJ2-1; 10 bases line up with TRBD2. With 2 bases clipped from V and 0 bases from J, the junction kept 1 base outside the gene matches. CDR3 size: 16 residues. The germline CDR1 and CDR2 sequences are SGHVS and FNYEAQ. The CDR3, as DNA: TGTGCCAGCAGCTTACAGCGGGGGGGCTCCTACAATGAGCAGTTCTTC. Translated, it gives CASSLQRGGSYNEQFF.

This clone has a single count. The chain uses TRBV2 and TRBJ1-5; perhaps TRBD1 as D (6 bases). CDR3 size: 16 residues. V was cut by 4 bases and J by 0 bases, with 13 bases left in between. Germline-derived CDR1 and CDR2 are SNHLY and FYNNEI. The CDR3 coding sequence is TGTGCCAGCAGTGCACAGGGCCGGGATAGCAATCAGCCCCAGCATTTT. Its protein is CASSAQGRDSNQPQHF.

This clone showed up just a few times. This chain links TRBV27 with TRBJ1-1; D is uncertain. The germline gives CDR1 MNHEY, CDR2 SMNVEV (reference sequence). V gave up 0 bases and J gave up 11 bases, with 19 bases separating them. The CDR3 runs to 15 residues. CDR3 in DNA: TGTGCCAGCAGTTTATCTAACCCCCACGATGAGGAGGCTTTCTTT. It yields the protein CASSLSNPHDEEAFF.